One sample yielded the 20 T cell receptor beta chains listed below, sequenced in a study of cytomegalovirus exposure and HLA in healthy donors. Vbeta (60) and Jbeta (13) primers were used in the PCR. TCRdb's copy holds only in-frame clones and misses some; the assay was immunoSEQ multiplex PCR. The table records 150,000 to 250,000 clones, 65% to 85% of them present only once. The source material was PBMCs. The source of these receptors is a boy aged 2-15 years in good health and CMV-seronegative.

The chain employs TRBV5-4 and TRBJ2-6, with D perhaps TRBD2 (8 bases). V shed 4 bases and J shed 4 bases, with 18 bases lying between them. Per germline, CDR1 SGHNT and CDR2 YYREEE (reference sequence). This CDR3 region has 17 residues. CDR3 DNA: TGTGCCAGCAGCACGGGGGGGCCCAGGGGGGGGGCCAACGTCCTGACTTTC. The encoded protein is CASSTGGPRGGANVLTF.

This clone was counted only a few times. The genes are TRBV19 and TRBJ2-7; a possible D gene is TRBD1 (6 bases). This CDR3 contains 13 residues. The germline V gene has CDR1 LNHDA and CDR2 SQIVND (reference sequence). Trimming removed 2 bases from V and 10 bases from J, with 15 bases in between. In DNA form, the CDR3 reads TGTGCCAGTAGTATAATCCCGGACAGCTCACAGTACTTC. It specifies CASSIIPDSSQYF. Based on the CDR3 plus reference TRBV19 and TRBJ2-7, the full variable domain is DGGITQSPKYLFRKEGQNVTLSCEQNLNHDAMYWYRQDPGQGLRLIYYSQIVNDFQKGDIAEGYSVSREKKESFPLTVTSAQKNPTAFYLCASSIIPDSSQYFGPGTRLTVT.

In this sample, this clone turned up once. V is TRBV6-6 and J is TRBJ1-2; 7 bases agree with TRBD1. The V and J ends lost 6 bases and 2 bases, in that order; junction bases with no gene match: 9. CDR3 length equals 15 residues. Germline values: CDR1 MNHNY, CDR2 SVGAGI (reference sequence). The CDR3 nucleotides read TGTGCCAGCAGCTCACAGGGGAACTTCAACTATGGCTACACCTTC. Its protein is CASSSQGNFNYGYTF.

The J gene is TRBJ2-3, the V gene TRBV19; D is perhaps TRBD1 (5 bases). The CDR3 has 15 amino acids. Trimming pared 6 bases from V and 7 bases from J, leaving 20 bases between. Germline assignment: CDR1 LNHDA and CDR2 SQIVND (reference sequence). In nucleotides, the CDR3 is TGTGCCAGTAGGAAAGACAGCTACCTTACATATACGCAGTATTTT. It codes for CASRKDSYLTYTQYF.

V usage is TRBV7-2 and J usage is TRBJ1-5, with D perhaps matching TRBD1 (5 bases). The CDR3 covers 15 residues. Germline V CDR1 and CDR2: SGHTA, FQGNSA. The V and J ends lost 5 bases and 7 bases respectively, with 18 bases between them. Here the CDR3 DNA reads TGTGCCAGCAGCCCCCCGGGGGGGGTAGAGCAGCCCCAGCATTTT. Its translation is CASSPPGGVEQPQHF.

V is TRBV4-3 and J is TRBJ2-7, with 9 bases matching TRBD1. Germline values: CDR1 LGHNA, CDR2 YSLEER. This CDR3 has 17 residues. V gave up 1 base and J gave up 3 bases; unmatched junction bases: 10. CDR3 sequence: CASSQVRTGEASYEQYF. The CDR3 DNA reads as TGCGCCAGCAGCCAAGTCCGGACAGGGGAGGCCAGCTACGAGCAGTACTTC.

The gene calls are TRBV19 and TRBJ1-2; tentatively, D is TRBD1 (5 bases). V was shortened by 5 bases and J by 5 bases, with 21 bases between the two germline ends. The CDR3 covers 16 residues. The germline V gene encodes CDR1 LNHDA and CDR2 SQIVND (reference sequence). The CDR3 nucleotides read TGTGCCAGTAGTTCCTCCCCGAGCCAAGGGGTTTATGGCTACACCTTC. It translates to CASSSSPSQGVYGYTF.

The chain couples TRBV6-1 to TRBJ1-2; D remains ambiguous. The length of the CDR3 is 15 residues. Trimming cost V 6 bases and J 1 base, with 15 bases left between them. Per germline, CDR1 MNHNS and CDR2 SASEGT. CDR3 region: CASRRGGGFNYGYTF. The CDR3 DNA is TGTGCCAGCAGGAGAGGAGGAGGGTTTAACTATGGCTACACCTTC.

This clone has only a few counts. The chain is built from TRBV6-5 and TRBJ2-7; the match to TRBD2 covers 10 bases. Per germline, CDR1 MNHEY and CDR2 SVGAGI. The CDR3 totals 13 residues. Germline trimming cut 6 bases from V and 9 bases from J; bases unmatched to any gene: 8. CDR3 sequence: CASSPSGGRGQYF. The CDR3, as DNA: TGTGCCAGCAGCCCTAGCGGGGGACGAGGGCAGTACTTC.

This chain links TRBV6-6 with TRBJ1-5; D not resolved. Germline lookup yields CDR1 MNHNY and CDR2 SVGAGI (reference sequence). This CDR3 comprises 12 residues. V lost 2 bases, J lost 7 bases, and 6 bases lay in between. The CDR3 loop is CASSYGLQPQHF. The CDR3 DNA reads TGTGCCAGCAGTTACGGGCTACAGCCCCAGCATTTT.

This chain joins TRBV4-3 and TRBJ1-3; D ambiguous. Germline V gives CDR1 LGHNA, CDR2 YSLEER. The CDR3 consists of 15 residues. The ends were cut back, 1 base at V and 0 bases at J, with 7 bases in the middle. The CDR3 coding sequence is TGCGCCAGCAGCCAAGCCCAGCGCTCTGGAAACACCATATATTTT. This sequence encodes CASSQAQRSGNTIYF.

This chain connects TRBV5-1 to TRBJ2-3, with 12 positions matching TRBD2. Looked up from germline, CDR1 is SGHRS and CDR2 is YFSETQ. The CDR3 consists of 21 residues. V was pared by 5 bases and J by 0 bases, with 19 bases of the junction left unmatched. The CDR3, as DNA: TGCGCCAGCAGGCTGATCCTAGCGGGGGGGCCCGAGACGCCTAGCACAGATACGCAGTATTTT. Translated, it gives CASRLILAGGPETPSTDTQYF. The whole variable domain, remainder taken from reference TRBV5-1 and TRBJ2-3, is KAGVTQTPRYLIKTRGQQVTLSCSPISGHRSVSWYQQTPGQGLQFLFEYFSETQRNKGNFPGRFSGRQFSNSRSEMNVSTLELGDSALYLCASRLILAGGPETPSTDTQYFGPGTRLTVL.

The V gene is TRBV4-1, the J gene TRBJ1-4; TRBD1 aligns across 9 bases. The V gene's germline CDR1 is MGHRA and CDR2 YSYEKL. The CDR3 runs 15 residues. Germline trimming cut 3 bases from V and 8 bases from J; bases unmatched to any gene: 7. For the CDR3, the DNA is TGCGCCAGCAGCCAGAGCTGGACAGGGGTGGAAAAACTGTTTTTT. It yields the protein CASSQSWTGVEKLFF.

This chain connects TRBV4-1 to TRBJ2-5, with 15 bases aligning to TRBD2. Germline V gives CDR1 MGHRA, CDR2 YSYEKL. V dropped 2 bases and J dropped 0; count of bases not matched to a gene: 16. This CDR3 is 22 amino acids long. The CDR3 here is CASSQFPRLRGTSGGYQETQYF. CDR3 bases: TGCGCCAGCAGCCAATTCCCCAGACTCCGGGGGACTAGCGGGGGGTACCAAGAGACCCAGTACTTC.

The chain uses TRBV7-6 and TRBJ2-2; D perhaps matches TRBD1 (5 bases). Per the germline V gene, CDR1 is SGHVS and CDR2 is FNYEAQ. CDR3 length: 16 amino acids. V was shortened by 3 bases and J by 2 bases, with 13 bases between the two germline ends. The CDR3 sequence is CASSLGPDGNTGELFF. Here the CDR3 DNA reads TGTGCCAGCAGCTTGGGGCCGGACGGAAACACCGGGGAGCTGTTTTTT.

This clone was found a few times. The rearrangement links TRBV6-5 to TRBJ1-1; D is perhaps TRBD1 (5 bases). There are 12 residues in the CDR3. V shed 6 bases and J shed 1 base, with 6 bases lying between them. CDR1 is MNHEY, CDR2 SVGAGI, per germline. CDR3 residues: CASRGGNTEAFF. The CDR3 region has the DNA TGTGCCAGCAGGGGGGGGAACACTGAAGCTTTCTTT.

The V gene is TRBV30, the J gene TRBJ2-7; perhaps TRBD2 as D (7 bases). V shed 0 bases and J shed 3 bases, with 21 bases lying between them. The CDR3 is made up of 17 amino acids. Germline CDR1 and CDR2: GTSNPN and SVGIG (reference sequence). DNA of the CDR3: TGTGCCTGGAGTGTTCCCCCGGGGGGCCCTCACCTCTACGAGCAGTACTTC. It translates to CAWSVPPGGPHLYEQYF.

The chain combines TRBV18 with TRBJ1-5; the D is unclear. V shed 5 bases and J shed 9 bases, with 20 bases lying between them. The CDR3 covers 15 residues. Looked up from germline, CDR1 is KGHSH and CDR2 is LQKENI. The CDR3 bases are TGTGCCAGCTCAAGACTCGACGGCGGCTTAGTGCCCCAGCATTTT. Translation gives CASSRLDGGLVPQHF.

This sequence joins TRBV2 and TRBJ1-5, with 9 bases aligning to TRBD1. This CDR3 is 13 amino acids long. From germline, CDR1 is SNHLY and CDR2 FYNNEI. V shed 10 bases and J 4 bases; nucleotides not matched to a gene: 5. As DNA, the CDR3 is TGTGCCACAGGGGACAGGGAGAATCAGCCCCAGCATTTT. Protein product: CATGDRENQPQHF. Based on the CDR3 plus reference TRBV2 and TRBJ1-5, the full variable domain is EPEVTQTPSHQVTQMGQEVILRCVPISNHLYFYWYRQILGQKVEFLVSFYNNEISEKSEIFDDQFSVERPDGSNFTLKIRSTKLEDSAMYFCATGDRENQPQHFGDGTRLSIL.

This clone appeared once. The J gene is TRBJ1-1, the V gene TRBV6-6; 10 nucleotides line up with TRBD1. The CDR3 sequence is 11 residues long. Germline lookup yields CDR1 MNHNY and CDR2 SVGAGI (reference sequence). With 6 bases clipped from V and 10 bases from J, the junction kept 2 bases outside the gene matches. DNA of the CDR3: TGTGCCAGCAGGAGGGACAGGGGAGCTTTCTTT. Amino acid sequence: CASRRDRGAFF.